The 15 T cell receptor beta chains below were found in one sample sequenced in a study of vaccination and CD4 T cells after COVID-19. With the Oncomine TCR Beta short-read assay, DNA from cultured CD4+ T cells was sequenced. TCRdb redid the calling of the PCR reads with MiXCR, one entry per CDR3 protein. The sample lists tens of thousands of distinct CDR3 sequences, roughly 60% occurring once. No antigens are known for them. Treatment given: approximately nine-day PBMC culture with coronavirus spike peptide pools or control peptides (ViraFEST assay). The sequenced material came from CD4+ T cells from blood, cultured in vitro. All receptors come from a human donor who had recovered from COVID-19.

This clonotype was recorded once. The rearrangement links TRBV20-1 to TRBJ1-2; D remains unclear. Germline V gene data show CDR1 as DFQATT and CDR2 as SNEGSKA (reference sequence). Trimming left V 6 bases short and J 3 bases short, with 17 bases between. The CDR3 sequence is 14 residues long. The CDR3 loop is CSARRGRLDYGYTF. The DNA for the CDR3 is TGCAGTGCGAGGCGAGGGCGACTCGACTATGGCTACACCTTC.

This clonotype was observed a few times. CDR3 sequence (DNA): TGTGCCAGCAGTTACGGTGGGGTAGGGCAGGAGACCCAGTACTTC. Translated: CASSYGGVGQETQYF. V gene TRBV6-2 or TRBV6-3 combines with J gene TRBJ2-5; D gene uncertain. The CDR3 loop spans 15 amino acids. The V end lost 2 bases, the J end lost 5 bases, and 15 bases lay between the germline ends. Germline loops: CDR1 MNHEY, CDR2 SVGEGT.

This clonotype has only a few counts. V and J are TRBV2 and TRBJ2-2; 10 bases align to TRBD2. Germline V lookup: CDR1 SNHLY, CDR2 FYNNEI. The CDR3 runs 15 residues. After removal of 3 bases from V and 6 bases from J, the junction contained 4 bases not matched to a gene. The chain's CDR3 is CASSDWLAGAGELFF. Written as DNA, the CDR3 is TGTGCCAGCAGTGATTGGCTAGCGGGAGCCGGGGAGCTGTTTTTT.

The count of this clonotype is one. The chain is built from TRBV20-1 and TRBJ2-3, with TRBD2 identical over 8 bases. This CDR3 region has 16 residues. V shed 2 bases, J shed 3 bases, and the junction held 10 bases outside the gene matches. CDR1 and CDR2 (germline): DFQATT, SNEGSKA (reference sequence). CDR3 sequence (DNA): TGCAGTGCTAGACCAACTAGCGGACCTAAGACAGATACGCAGTATTTT. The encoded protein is CSARPTSGPKTDTQYF.

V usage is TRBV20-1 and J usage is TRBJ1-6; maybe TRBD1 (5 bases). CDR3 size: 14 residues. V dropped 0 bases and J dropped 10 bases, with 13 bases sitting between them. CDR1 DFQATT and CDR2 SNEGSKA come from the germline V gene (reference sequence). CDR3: CSAREIGGRSPLHF. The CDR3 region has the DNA TGCAGTGCTAGAGAGATCGGGGGGAGATCACCCCTCCACTTT.

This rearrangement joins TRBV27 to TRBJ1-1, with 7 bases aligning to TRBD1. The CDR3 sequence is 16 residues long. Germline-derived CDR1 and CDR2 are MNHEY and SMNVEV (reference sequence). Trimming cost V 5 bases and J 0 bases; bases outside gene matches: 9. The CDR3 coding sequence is TGTGCCAGCAGTCCGCGGACAGGAGCTATGAACACTGAAGCTTTCTTT. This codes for CASSPRTGAMNTEAFF.

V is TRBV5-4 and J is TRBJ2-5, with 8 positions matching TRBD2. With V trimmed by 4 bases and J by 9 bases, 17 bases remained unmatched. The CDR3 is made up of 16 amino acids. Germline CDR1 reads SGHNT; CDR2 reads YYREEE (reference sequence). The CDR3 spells CASSPGGTGRYLAQYF. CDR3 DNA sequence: TGTGCCAGCAGCCCGGGGGGGACCGGGAGGTATTTGGCCCAGTACTTC.

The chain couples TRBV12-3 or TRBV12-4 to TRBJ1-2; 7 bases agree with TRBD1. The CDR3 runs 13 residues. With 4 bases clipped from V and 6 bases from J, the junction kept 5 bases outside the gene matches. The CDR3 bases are TGTGCCAGCAGTTCATACAGGGGCCATGGCTACACCTTC. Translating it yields CASSSYRGHGYTF.

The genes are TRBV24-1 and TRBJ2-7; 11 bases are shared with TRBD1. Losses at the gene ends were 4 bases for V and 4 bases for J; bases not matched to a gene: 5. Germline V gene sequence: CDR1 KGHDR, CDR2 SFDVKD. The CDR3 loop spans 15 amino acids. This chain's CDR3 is CATSERGTGGYEQYF. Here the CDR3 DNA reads TGTGCCACCAGTGAGAGGGGGACAGGGGGTTACGAGCAGTACTTC.

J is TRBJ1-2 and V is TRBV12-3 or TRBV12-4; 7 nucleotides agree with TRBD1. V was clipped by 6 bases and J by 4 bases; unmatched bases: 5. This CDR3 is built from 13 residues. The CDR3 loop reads CASRRGQSYGYTF. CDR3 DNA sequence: TGTGCCAGCAGGCGGGGACAGAGCTATGGCTACACCTTC.

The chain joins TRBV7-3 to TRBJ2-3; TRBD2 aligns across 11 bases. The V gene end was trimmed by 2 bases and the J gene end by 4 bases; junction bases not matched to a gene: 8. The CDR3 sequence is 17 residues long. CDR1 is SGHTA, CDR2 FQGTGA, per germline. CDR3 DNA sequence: TGTGCCAGCAGCTTATCGGTGCTAGCGGGAGGTGCAGATACGCAGTATTTT. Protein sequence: CASSLSVLAGGADTQYF.

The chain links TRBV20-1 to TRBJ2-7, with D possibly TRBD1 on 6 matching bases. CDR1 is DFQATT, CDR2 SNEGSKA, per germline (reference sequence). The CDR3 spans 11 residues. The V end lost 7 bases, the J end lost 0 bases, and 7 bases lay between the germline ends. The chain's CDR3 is CSGDISYEQYF. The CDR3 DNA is TGCAGTGGGGACATCTCCTACGAGCAGTACTTC.

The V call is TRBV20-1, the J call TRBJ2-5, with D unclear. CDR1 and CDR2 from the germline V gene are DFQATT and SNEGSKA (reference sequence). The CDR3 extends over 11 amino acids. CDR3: CRVGFRETQYF. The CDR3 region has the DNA TGCAGGGTGGGGTTTAGAGAGACCCAGTACTTC.

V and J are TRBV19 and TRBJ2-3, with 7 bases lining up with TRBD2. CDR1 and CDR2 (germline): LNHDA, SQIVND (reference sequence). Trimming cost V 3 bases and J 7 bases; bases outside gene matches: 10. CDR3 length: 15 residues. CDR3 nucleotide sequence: TGTGCCAGTAGTATGGGGTGGGAGGGCCCCAATACGCAGTATTTT. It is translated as CASSMGWEGPNTQYF.

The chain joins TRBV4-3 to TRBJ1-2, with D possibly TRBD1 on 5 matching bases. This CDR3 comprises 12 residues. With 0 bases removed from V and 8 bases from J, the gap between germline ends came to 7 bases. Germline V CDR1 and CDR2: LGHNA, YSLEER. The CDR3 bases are TGCGCCAGCAGCCAAGAGGGGGGAGGCTACACCTTC. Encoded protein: CASSQEGGGYTF.